The sequence of this T cell receptor (beta chain) was determined in a study of T cell responses to AZD1222 COVID-19 vaccine. Study as a whole: Pooled in the analysis were second doses at about 4 or about 12 weeks.

After removal of 8 bases from V and 3 bases from J, the junction contained 9 bases not matched to a gene. The CDR3 is made up of 14 amino acids. The V gene's germline CDR1 is MDHEN and CDR2 SYDVKM. The sample holds one count of this clone. Some clones are missing from TCRdb's copy, which holds only in-frame ones; the method was immunoSEQ multiplex PCR. The sample shows about 160,000 clones, about nine tenths of them seen only once. The chain carries TRBV28 and TRBJ2-7, with 8 bases identical to TRBD2. This specimen consisted of peripheral blood, obtained on day 0 of AZD1222 vaccination. This clonotype was sampled from an adult in good health. The CDR3, as DNA: TGTGCCAGCGGATTAGCGGGGAATGTCTACGAGCAGTACTTC. It codes for CASGLAGNVYEQYF.